The sequence of this TCR beta chain was determined in a study of T cell changes during pregnancy in multiple sclerosis. The germline V and J ends were trimmed by 4 bases and 2 bases, with 4 bases remaining between them. Germline CDR1 and CDR2: SGHRS and YFSETQ. The CDR3 is 12 residues long. Measured with immunoSEQ multiplex PCR; TCRdb has only the in-frame clones, and not every one. The table has some 99,000 clones, around 93% seen once. This receptor was identified in a female donor with multiple sclerosis, enrolled in a pregnancy study. The gene calls are TRBV5-1 and TRBJ2-1; D unclear. The sample here was peripheral blood, taken after pregnancy. The CDR3 loop is CASSLAYNEQFF. CDR3 DNA: TGCGCCAGCAGCCTCGCCTACAATGAGCAGTTCTTC.